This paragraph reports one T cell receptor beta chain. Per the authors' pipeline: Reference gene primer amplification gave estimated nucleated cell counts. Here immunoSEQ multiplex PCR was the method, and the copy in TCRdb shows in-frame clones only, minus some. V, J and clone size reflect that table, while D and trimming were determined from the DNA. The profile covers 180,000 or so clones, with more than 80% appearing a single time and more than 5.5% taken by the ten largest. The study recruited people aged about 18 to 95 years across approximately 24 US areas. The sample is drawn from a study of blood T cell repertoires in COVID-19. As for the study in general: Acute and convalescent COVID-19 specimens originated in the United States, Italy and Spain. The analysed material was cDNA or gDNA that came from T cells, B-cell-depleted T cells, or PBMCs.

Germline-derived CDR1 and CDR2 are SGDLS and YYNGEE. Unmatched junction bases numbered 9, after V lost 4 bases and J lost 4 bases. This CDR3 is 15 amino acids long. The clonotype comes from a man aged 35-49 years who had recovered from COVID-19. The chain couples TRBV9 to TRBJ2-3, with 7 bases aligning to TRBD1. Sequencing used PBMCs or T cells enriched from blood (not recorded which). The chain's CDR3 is CASSFNRGTSDTQYF. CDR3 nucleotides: TGTGCCAGCAGCTTCAACAGGGGTACGTCAGATACGCAGTATTTT.